These 8 T cell receptor beta chains originate from one sample sequenced in a study of technical replicates of blood from four donors. Profiled with immunoSEQ multiplex PCR; TCRdb holds only in-frame clones, not every one. The data contain about 70,000 clones, approximately 97% of them seen just once; the ten biggest clones take up around 0.2%. Specimen: T cells isolated from PBMCs. The receptors derive from a human donor in good health.

The chain combines TRBV30 with TRBJ1-3; unclear D gene. Trimming shortened V by 2 bases and J by 0 bases, and 20 bases separated the two germline ends. The CDR3 consists of 18 residues. Looked up from germline, CDR1 is GTSNPN and CDR2 is SVGIG (reference sequence). CDR3 nucleotides: TGTGCCTGGAGTCTAAGTACGTTGGAGGAGACCTCTGGAAACACCATATATTTT. Translated: CAWSLSTLEETSGNTIYF. Variable domain in full (rest from reference TRBV30 and TRBJ1-3): SQTIHQWPATLVQPVGSPLSLECTVEGTSNPNLYWYRQAAGRGLQLLFYSVGIGQISSEVPQNLSASRPQDRQFILSSKKLLLSDSGFYLCAWSLSTLEETSGNTIYFGEGSWLTVV.

The V gene is TRBV5-8, the J gene TRBJ2-7, with 10 bases lining up with TRBD1. Germline V lookup: CDR1 SGHTS, CDR2 YDEGEE. The CDR3 has 16 amino acids. J was trimmed by 0 bases and V by 0 bases; bases with no gene match: 3. CDR3 sequence: CASSLAGTGDSYEQYF. The DNA for the CDR3 is TGTGCCAGCAGCTTGGCCGGGACAGGGGACTCCTACGAGCAGTACTTC.

As for this clone: One junction end does not reproduce the germline sequence, and a read error may be involved. The chain has TRBV5-6 and TRBJ2-7; D call uncertain. This CDR3 comprises 13 residues. CDR1 is SGHDT and CDR2 is YYEEEE in the germline V gene. CDR3 sequence: CASSLYLFPELLF. In nucleotides, the CDR3 is TGTGCCAGCAGCTTATACCTTTTTCCTGAGCTACTCTTC.

The chain combines TRBV4-1 with TRBJ1-2; the match to TRBD1 covers 8 bases. This CDR3 contains 14 residues. Trimming removed 5 bases from V and 2 bases from J; junction bases left unmatched: 4. Per germline, CDR1 MGHRA and CDR2 YSYEKL. For the CDR3, the DNA is TGCGCCAGCAGCTCATGGACAGGGAACTATGGCTACACCTTC. Encoded protein: CASSSWTGNYGYTF.

This chain connects TRBV7-6 to TRBJ2-1; 7 bases line up with TRBD2. The V gene's germline CDR1 is SGHVS and CDR2 FNYEAQ. V lost 5 bases to trimming and J lost 0 bases; unmatched junction nucleotides: 4. The CDR3 has 15 amino acids. The CDR3 DNA reads as TGTGCCAGCAGCCCACTAGCGAACTCCTACAATGAGCAGTTCTTC. Translation gives CASSPLANSYNEQFF.

The chain carries TRBV27 and TRBJ2-7; 10 nucleotides align to TRBD1. CDR1 MNHEY and CDR2 SMNVEV come from the germline V gene (reference sequence). The CDR3 runs to 13 residues. Trimming took 5 bases from V and 8 from J; bases not matched to a gene: 6. The CDR3 loop is CASSADRGHKQYF. CDR3 nucleotide sequence: TGTGCCAGCAGTGCAGACAGGGGGCACAAGCAGTACTTC.

The V call is TRBV5-1, the J call TRBJ2-2; TRBD1 is a possible D gene (5 bases). CDR3 length equals 15 residues. Deletions cut 2 bases from V and 6 bases from J, with 14 bases between. The germline V gene has CDR1 SGHRS and CDR2 YFSETQ. The CDR3 loop reads CASSFRADMSGELFF. For the CDR3, the DNA is TGCGCCAGCAGCTTCCGTGCGGACATGTCCGGGGAGCTGTTTTTT.

The CDR3: CASSSRGQGLTLSPPQYF. CDR3 DNA sequence: TGCGCCAGCAGCTCCCGGGGACAGGGGCTAACCCTCTCTCCCCCGCAGTATTTT. The gene calls are TRBV5-1 and TRBJ2-3, with 10 bases that match TRBD1. The CDR3 contains 18 residues. Per the germline V gene, CDR1 is SGHRS and CDR2 is YFSETQ. J lost 10 bases, V lost 3 bases, and 20 bases had no gene match.